This T cell receptor (beta chain) appears in the sequencing data of a study of cytomegalovirus exposure and HLA in healthy donors. About the study: Roughly four fifths of more than 300 genotyped donors fell in the Caucasian-associated ancestry cluster. General observations from the study: Presence/absence analyses took donor sequencing depth as roughly uniform. With high specificity and sensitivity, the classifier reportedly diagnosed cytomegalovirus status. It is likely that the observed cluster of highly shared sequence variants was a sequencing artifact.

In the PCR, 60 Vbeta and 13 Jbeta primers were used. Sequenced by immunoSEQ multiplex PCR; TCRdb stores in-frame clones only, minus some. The table records roughly 110,000 clones, roughly 72% of them present only once. J was trimmed by 5 bases and V by 5 bases; bases with no gene match: 9. CDR1 is SGHTA and CDR2 is FQGTGA in the germline V gene. The CDR3 extends over 15 amino acids. This clone was detected a few times. Antigen specificity is unknown. Sequenced sample: PBMCs. This TCR was recovered from a woman in her 40s in good health and CMV-seropositive. The chain links TRBV7-3 to TRBJ2-3; 8 bases fit TRBD2. The CDR3 loop reads CASSPSGGREDTQYF. The CDR3 coding sequence is TGTGCCAGCAGCCCCAGCGGGGGCAGGGAAGATACGCAGTATTTT.